This entry describes one T cell receptor beta chain. The antigen it binds to is not known. Qualities for individual bases were not recorded, and no much larger clone is one base off. Preparation of the library involved the immunoSEQ multiplex PCR assay. TCRdb carries this immuneACCESS record with in-frame sequences only. Its versions omit some clonotypes, under half of them owing to an unresolved V gene in the studies checked, with the rest unexplained. This sample is represented by 100,000 or so clones; about 90% of them were singletons. Roughly 18% of the sample is taken by the ten largest. The sample comes from a study of control samples from healthy donors and cancer patients (dated by TCRdb to 2020 to 2022). Specimen: blood. The source of this sequence is a woman in her fifties or sixties in good health.

The CDR3 loop reads CASSPMTETYNPLGNEQFF. The nucleotide sequence reads as follows: TGTGCCAGCAGCCCAATGACAGAGACCTATAACCCTCTTGGGAATGAGCAGTTCTTC. The rearranged chain carries TRBV7-9 and TRBJ2-1; TRBD1 is possibly the D segment (5 matching bases). The CDR3 has 19 amino acids, counting the end cysteine and phenylalanine. The DNA shown is the 57-base CDR3, in frame from base 1. The germline V gene (reference sequence) specifies SEHNR as CDR1 and FQNEAQ as CDR2. V and J are truncated by 5 bases and 7 bases respectively, leaving an intervening sequence of 30 bases.